The next 25 T cell receptor beta chains were all read from a single sample in a study of lymphopenia after photon versus proton radiotherapy. Repertoires were generated with immunoSEQ multiplex PCR, while TCRdb's copy carries only in-frame clones and drops some. The sample contains 50,000 or so clones, about 92% of which appear only once. The sample consisted of peripheral blood, taken from a patient treated with photon-based radiotherapy. The receptors come from a woman aged 40 to 55 with cholangiocarcinoma.

This chain links TRBV5-8 with TRBJ2-1; a weak D match, TRBD2 (5 bases). Germline CDR1 is SGHTS and CDR2 is YDEGEE. V dropped 5 bases and J dropped 8 bases, with 14 bases sitting between them. The CDR3 runs to 13 residues. The CDR3 reads CASSRTFGDEQFF. The CDR3 DNA follows: TGTGCCAGCAGTCGGACCTTCGGGGATGAGCAGTTCTTC.

This clone has a single count. The chain has TRBV28 and TRBJ2-7; no clear D gene. The CDR3 covers 15 residues. Germline CDR1 and CDR2: MDHEN and SYDVKM. V lost 10 bases and J lost 0, with 19 bases in between. For the CDR3, the DNA is TGTGCCATCAGACCCCGATCAGCCCCCTCCTACGAGCAGTACTTC. This translates into CAIRPRSAPSYEQYF.

The V and J genes are TRBV5-4 and TRBJ1-1, with no clear D. The CDR3 totals 14 residues. Germline V gives CDR1 SGHNT, CDR2 YYREEE (reference sequence). V gave up 4 bases and J gave up 4 bases, with 14 bases separating them. The CDR3 DNA sequence: TGTGCCAGCAGCCGTCAGGCGGGAGGCACTGAAGCTTTCTTT. It encodes CASSRQAGGTEAFF.

This rearrangement joins TRBV7-3 to TRBJ1-2; perhaps TRBD1 as D (6 bases). Looked up from germline, CDR1 is SGHTA and CDR2 is FQGTGA. V was shortened by 4 bases and J by 7 bases, with 19 bases between the two germline ends. The CDR3 contains 15 residues. The CDR3 loop reads CASSSGDTFSAGYTF. The CDR3 DNA reads TGTGCCAGCAGCTCCGGGGACACCTTCTCGGCTGGCTACACCTTC.

This clone was observed a single time. The V gene is TRBV28, the J gene TRBJ2-7; D not certain. The germline V gene encodes CDR1 MDHEN and CDR2 SYDVKM. Trimming stripped 6 bases from V and 12 bases from J, with 21 bases between. The CDR3 is made up of 13 amino acids. Here the CDR3 reads CASSTASKTLAYF. The CDR3 DNA follows: TGTGCCAGCAGCACGGCCTCTAAAACGTTGGCGTACTTC.

The chain uses TRBV7-2 and TRBJ2-5; D may be TRBD1 (6 bases). With 5 bases removed from V and 2 bases from J, the gap between germline ends came to 18 bases. From germline, CDR1 is SGHTA and CDR2 FQGNSA. The CDR3 totals 16 residues. This chain's CDR3 is CASSPAPRGRQETQYF. For the CDR3, the DNA is TGTGCCAGCAGCCCGGCGCCCAGGGGCAGACAAGAGACCCAGTACTTC.

CDR3 amino acids: CASSPYRGQASQFF. CDR3 nucleotides: TGCGCCAGCAGTCCCTACCGGGGGCAGGCGTCTCAGTTCTTC. The chain joins TRBV10-1 to TRBJ2-1; D assignment may be TRBD1 or TRBD2 (6 bases each). Germline CDR1 is WNHNN and CDR2 is SYGVQD (reference sequence). V lost 5 bases and J 13 bases, leaving 21 bases between the germline ends. The CDR3 contains 14 residues.

The J gene is TRBJ2-1, the V gene TRBV5-4, with 8 positions matching TRBD1. CDR1 and CDR2 (germline): SGHNT, YYREEE (reference sequence). Germline trimming cut 0 bases from V and 7 bases from J; bases unmatched to any gene: 9. CDR3 size: 16 residues. The CDR3 sequence is CASSLAGQGARNEQFF. The CDR3 DNA sequence: TGTGCCAGCAGCTTGGCGGGCCAGGGGGCCAGGAATGAGCAGTTCTTC.

The chain combines TRBV7-3 with TRBJ1-1; D not resolved. Germline CDR1 SGHTA, CDR2 FQGTGA. V gave up 4 bases and J gave up 4 bases, with 10 bases separating them. CDR3 length: 13 residues. CDR3 sequence reads: CASSSLMGTEAFF. The DNA of the CDR3 is TGTGCCAGCAGCTCTTTAATGGGCACTGAAGCTTTCTTT.

The rearrangement joins TRBV6-1 to TRBJ2-1, with a tentative D call TRBD1 (6 bases). The germline gives CDR1 MNHNS, CDR2 SASEGT. The CDR3 spans 14 residues. With 8 bases removed from V and 12 bases from J, the gap between germline ends came to 23 bases. The CDR3 here is CASDMYQGYSWQFF. CDR3 DNA: TGTGCCAGCGACATGTATCAGGGGTACTCTTGGCAGTTCTTC.

The chain uses TRBV4-3 and TRBJ2-1, with TRBD1 matching over 11 bases. The germline gives CDR1 LGHNA, CDR2 YSLEER. The CDR3 runs to 14 residues. J was trimmed by 6 bases and V by 4 bases; bases with no gene match: 2. The CDR3 here is CASSPGTGGNEQFF. CDR3 coding DNA: TGCGCCAGCAGCCCCGGGACAGGGGGCAATGAGCAGTTCTTC.

The V gene is TRBV27, the J gene TRBJ2-2; D is unresolved. The CDR3 spans 13 residues. Between the trimmed V and J ends, which lost 6 bases and 6 bases, there was a span of 11 bases. Germline CDR1 reads MNHEY; CDR2 reads SMNVEV (reference sequence). CDR3 sequence: CASSTGGAGELFF. As DNA, the CDR3 is TGTGCCAGCAGCACGGGTGGAGCCGGGGAGCTGTTTTTT.

This chain uses TRBV7-2 with TRBJ2-1; TRBD2 matches at 8 bases. CDR1 and CDR2 (germline): SGHTA, FQGNSA. Trimming cost V 3 bases and J 1 base; bases outside gene matches: 8. This CDR3 region has 17 residues. This chain's CDR3 is CASSFFTSGASYNEQFF. The CDR3, as DNA: TGTGCCAGCAGCTTCTTTACTAGCGGCGCTTCCTACAATGAGCAGTTCTTC.

The J gene is TRBJ2-3, the V gene TRBV9; 7 positions agree with TRBD2. The CDR3 covers 16 residues. From germline, CDR1 is SGDLS and CDR2 YYNGEE. Germline trimming cut 2 bases from V and 1 base from J; bases unmatched to any gene: 7. CDR3 loop: CASSVARGYRTDTQYF. DNA for the CDR3: TGTGCCAGCAGCGTGGCGCGGGGGTACCGCACAGATACGCAGTATTTT.

The V and J genes are TRBV28 and TRBJ2-2, with D perhaps TRBD1 or TRBD2 (5 bases each). Trimming pared 2 bases from V and 5 bases from J, leaving 6 bases between. CDR1 and CDR2 from the germline V gene are MDHEN and SYDVKM. This CDR3 spans 13 amino acids. Here the CDR3 reads CASSLGGTGELFF. CDR3 in DNA: TGTGCCAGCAGTTTAGGGGGAACCGGGGAGCTGTTTTTT. The whole variable domain, remainder taken from reference TRBV28 and TRBJ2-2, is DVKVTQSSRYLVKRTGEKVFLECVQDMDHENMFWYRQDPGLGLRLIYFSYDVKMKEKGDIPEGYSVSREKKERFSLILESASTNQTSMYLCASSLGGTGELFFGEGSRLTVL.

This clone was counted between two and nine times. The chain has TRBV10-3 and TRBJ1-2, with D possibly matching TRBD1 (5 bases). V lost 3 bases and J 8 bases, leaving 13 bases between the germline ends. In germline, CDR1 is ENHRY, CDR2 SYGVKD. The CDR3 covers 13 residues. The CDR3 loop reads CAISDPGTLGYTF. CDR3 bases: TGTGCCATCAGTGACCCCGGGACGCTGGGCTACACCTTC.

The rearrangement joins TRBV2 to TRBJ1-5; a possible D gene is TRBD1 (6 bases). This CDR3 is 15 amino acids long. V lost 6 bases and J 0 bases, leaving 12 bases between the germline ends. CDR1 and CDR2 from the germline V gene are SNHLY and FYNNEI. CDR3 nucleotides: TGTGCCAGCAGAACGACAGGATATAGCAATCAGCCCCAGCATTTT. Translating gives CASRTTGYSNQPQHF.

The chain has TRBV5-1 and TRBJ2-7; 7 nucleotides agree with TRBD1. The CDR3 extends over 13 amino acids. Germline CDR1 is SGHRS and CDR2 is YFSETQ. V gave up 3 bases and J gave up 6 bases; unmatched junction bases: 6. The DNA of the CDR3 is TGCGCCAGCAGCTCTCAGGGGGAAGGCGAGCAGTACTTC. Encoded protein: CASSSQGEGEQYF.

The chain carries TRBV5-1 and TRBJ1-2, with a possible D match to TRBD1 (6 bases). Trimming removed 5 bases at V and 6 bases at J, with 17 bases between. CDR1 SGHRS and CDR2 YFSETQ come from the germline V gene. This CDR3 has 14 amino acids. The CDR3 here is CASRLLGGADGYTF. CDR3 nucleotides: TGCGCCAGCAGGTTACTTGGGGGCGCGGATGGCTACACCTTC.

This chain joins TRBV6-1 and TRBJ1-1; D is ambiguous. V was cut by 5 bases and J by 7 bases, with 11 bases left in between. CDR1 and CDR2 from the germline V gene are MNHNS and SASEGT. The CDR3 is made up of 12 amino acids. CDR3 DNA sequence: TGTGCCAGCAGTCACCAGACCAATGAAGCTTTCTTT. Encoded protein: CASSHQTNEAFF.

The rearrangement uses TRBV7-8 and TRBJ2-2, with D perhaps TRBD1 or TRBD2 (5 bases each). The length of the CDR3 is 15 residues. Trimming took off 6 bases at V and 5 bases at J, with 16 bases between the two ends. The V gene's germline CDR1 is SGHVS and CDR2 FQNEAQ. The CDR3 nucleotides are TGTGCCAGCAGAGGTGACGGGGCTAGAACCGGGGAGCTGTTTTTT. Protein sequence: CASRGDGARTGELFF.

The CDR3 DNA follows: TGTGCCAGCACCTCCTTAGCGGGAACGCACGAGCAGTACTTC. It is translated as CASTSLAGTHEQYF. The chain carries TRBV28 and TRBJ2-7; 8 nucleotides align to TRBD2. The CDR3 covers 14 residues. Germline CDR1 is MDHEN and CDR2 is SYDVKM. V dropped 7 bases and J dropped 5; count of bases not matched to a gene: 10.

The V gene is TRBV11-3, the J gene TRBJ1-1; no reliable D call. Trimming cost V 4 bases and J 3 bases, with 6 bases left between them. CDR3 length: 12 residues. Germline CDR1 and CDR2: SGHNT and YENEEA. The CDR3 is CASSSSDTEAFF. The CDR3, as DNA: TGTGCCAGCAGCTCATCAGACACTGAAGCTTTCTTT.

The table lists this clone with a count of one. V and J are TRBV18 and TRBJ1-6; D may be TRBD1 (6 bases). The germline gives CDR1 KGHSH, CDR2 LQKENI. V was trimmed by 1 base and J by 10 bases, leaving 14 bases between them. The CDR3 is 15 amino acids. CDR3: CASSPQQGRGSPLHF. In nucleotides, the CDR3 is TGTGCCAGCTCACCACAACAGGGACGGGGATCACCCCTCCACTTT.

The sample holds one count of this clone. V and J are TRBV27 and TRBJ2-7; D remains unclear. Germline V gene data show CDR1 as MNHEY and CDR2 as SMNVEV (reference sequence). Trimming pared 5 bases from V and 4 bases from J, leaving 15 bases between. The CDR3 runs to 14 residues. This CDR3 reads CASSPAGSRYEQYF. The CDR3 DNA follows: TGTGCCAGCAGTCCCGCCGGCAGCCGTTACGAGCAGTACTTC.